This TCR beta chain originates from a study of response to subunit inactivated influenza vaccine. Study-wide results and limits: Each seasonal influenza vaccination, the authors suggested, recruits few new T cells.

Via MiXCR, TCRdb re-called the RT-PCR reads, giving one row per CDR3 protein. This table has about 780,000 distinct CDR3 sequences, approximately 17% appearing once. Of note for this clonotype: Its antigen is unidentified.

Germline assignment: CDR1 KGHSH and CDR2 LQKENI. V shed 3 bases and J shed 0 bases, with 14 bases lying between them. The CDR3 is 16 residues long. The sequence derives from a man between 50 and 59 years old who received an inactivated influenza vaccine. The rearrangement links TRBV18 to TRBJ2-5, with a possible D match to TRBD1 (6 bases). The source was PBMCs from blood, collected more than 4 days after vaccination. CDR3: CASSPARTAYQETQYF. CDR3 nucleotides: TGTGCCAGCTCACCGGCCCGGACAGCGTACCAAGAGACCCAGTACTTC. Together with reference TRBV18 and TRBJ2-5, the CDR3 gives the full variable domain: NAGVMQNPRHLVRRRGQEARLRCSPMKGHSHVYWYRQLPEEGLKFMVYLQKENIIDESGMPKERFSAEFPKEGPSILRIQQVVRGDSAAYFCASSPARTAYQETQYFGPGTRLLVL.